These T cell receptor beta chains were read from a single sample in a study of prognosis after radiotherapy for stage I lung cancer. TCRdb recomputed calls from the multiplex PCR reads with MiXCR, one row per CDR3 protein. This sample has some 20,000 distinct CDR3 sequences, with 55% found just once. The specimen comprised PBMCs, sampled before or after stereotactic body radiation therapy (not recorded which). These receptors were taken from a donor over 45 with non-small cell lung cancer. Each CDR3 is given with its conserved first and last residue. A D gene is named only where the DNA matches it firmly. A row's size may be missing; if present it is once, few, many or a size class.

abundance	v_gene	d_gene	j_gene	CDR3aa	CDR3nt
many	TRBV7-9	NA	TRBJ2-3	CASSFGTDTQYF	TGTGCCAGCAGCTTTGGCACAGATACGCAGTATTTT
NA	TRBV20-1	NA	TRBJ2-7	CSARGDNSYEQYF	TGCAGTGCTAGGGGGGATAACTCCTACGAGCAGTACTTC
NA	TRBV12-3/TRBV12-4	TRBD1	TRBJ1-2	CASSLLQGANYGYTF	TGTGCCAGCAGTTTGTTGCAGGGGGCTAACTATGGCTACACCTTC
NA	TRBV19	NA	TRBJ2-2	CASNPAVGSWDLFF	TGTGCCAGTAACCCCGCAGTGGGGTCCTGGGATCTGTTTTTT
NA	TRBV28	NA	TRBJ1-2	CASRRTGTWNGYTF	TGTGCCAGCAGGCGGACCGGGACATGGAACGGCTACACCTTC
medium-sized	TRBV20-1	TRBD1	TRBJ2-3	CSAGRGQISDTQYF	TGCAGTGCCGGTAGGGGACAGATTTCAGATACGCAGTATTTT
many	TRBV29-1	NA	TRBJ2-7	CSVETETYEQYF	TGCAGCGTTGAGACAGAGACGTACGAGCAGTACTTC
medium-sized	TRBV30	NA	TRBJ1-5	CAWSGQGNQPQHF	TGTGCCTGGAGTGGACAGGGCAATCAGCCCCAGCATTTT
NA	TRBV10-3	TRBD2	TRBJ2-1	CAISSGTSWSIEQFF	TGTGCCATCAGTTCCGGGACTAGCTGGAGTATTGAGCAGTTCTTC
NA	TRBV11-3	NA	TRBJ2-3	CASSLESSGTDTQYF	TGTGCCAGCAGCTTAGAGTCAAGTGGCACAGATACGCAGTATTTT
many	TRBV27	NA	TRBJ2-5	CASRRGGETQYF	TGTGCCAGCAGAAGGGGGGGGGAGACCCAGTACTTC
many	TRBV2	NA	TRBJ2-5	CASSETRGQTQYF	TGTGCCAGCAGTGAAACCCGGGGACAGACCCAGTACTTC
NA	TRBV28	TRBD1	TRBJ2-7	CASTRGIQGAQEQYF	TGTGCCAGCACGCGTGGAATCCAGGGGGCTCAAGAGCAGTACTTC
many	TRBV3-1	TRBD1	TRBJ1-3	CASSQPPGQGRDTIYF	TGTGCCAGCAGCCAACCCCCGGGACAGGGACGGGACACCATATATTTT
NA	TRBV6-1	NA	TRBJ1-2	CASSSGHIYGYTF	TGTGCCAGCAGTTCTGGACATATCTATGGCTATACCTTC
NA	TRBV4-2	NA	TRBJ1-6	CASSQERGTGYNSPLHF	TGTGCCAGCAGCCAAGAAAGAGGGACGGGCTATAATTCACCCCTCCACTTT
medium-sized	TRBV20-1	NA	TRBJ2-2	CSAKGVANTGELFF	TGCAGTGCAAAAGGGGTCGCGAACACCGGGGAGCTGTTTTTT
medium-sized	TRBV20-1	NA	TRBJ2-2	CSARDLTEGGELFF	TGCAGTGCTAGAGACCTAACAGAGGGCGGGGAGCTGTTTTTT
many	TRBV20-1	TRBD1	TRBJ2-7	CSAPLGTGPEQYF	TGCAGTGCTCCCCTCGGGACAGGGCCCGAGCAGTACTTC
medium-sized	TRBV30	TRBD2	TRBJ2-7	CAWRMRGAGEQYF	TGTGCCTGGAGGATGCGGGGGGCGGGGGAGCAGTACTTC
many	TRBV6-1	NA	TRBJ1-5	CASSPRADQPQHF	TGTGCCAGCAGCCCCAGGGCCGATCAGCCCCAGCATTTT
once	TRBV6-2/TRBV6-3	NA	TRBJ2-6	CATTLTTVLSGANVLTF	TGTGCCACCACCCTAACAACGGTGCTCTCTGGGGCCAACGTCCTTACTTTC